The 24 T cell receptor beta chains in this list originate from one sample, sequenced in a study of Tregs in tolerant kidney transplant recipients. Clones were read by immunoSEQ multiplex PCR, and TCRdb kept only the in-frame ones, dropping some. The sample has over 50,000 clones, roughly 88% seen once. Sequenced material: Tregs from blood, taken before the transplant. Every receptor here comes from a human donor who received a combined kidney and bone marrow transplant.

This clone was observed once. The gene calls are TRBV7-2 and TRBJ1-1; TRBD1 agrees at 9 bases. After removal of 2 bases from V and 5 bases from J, the junction contained 3 bases not matched to a gene. This CDR3 is 14 amino acids long. Germline V gives CDR1 SGHTA, CDR2 FQGNSA. CDR3 region: CASSLSGQGTEAFF. The CDR3 region has the DNA TGTGCCAGCAGCTTATCGGGACAGGGTACTGAAGCTTTCTTT.

The rearrangement links TRBV6-1 to TRBJ1-5, with a tentative D call TRBD1 (6 bases). V was clipped by 6 bases and J by 6 bases, with 15 bases between them. Per germline, CDR1 MNHNS and CDR2 SASEGT. The CDR3 covers 14 residues. CDR3 protein: CASSPGQLGQPQHF. CDR3 sequence (DNA): TGTGCCAGCAGCCCCGGACAGTTAGGTCAGCCCCAGCATTTT.

The chain links TRBV11-2 to TRBJ2-5, with D perhaps matching TRBD2 (7 bases). The CDR3 runs 17 residues. Germline V CDR1 and CDR2: SGHAT, FQNNGV. Trimming stripped 5 bases from V and 6 bases from J, with 25 bases between. CDR3 nucleotides: TGTGCCAGCAGCCCCCTAGGAGGGCGGCGGGGGCAAAAGACCCAGTACTTC. It yields the protein CASSPLGGRRGQKTQYF.

The chain recombines TRBV10-3 with TRBJ2-3; D gene unclear. V was cut by 10 bases and J by 1 base, with 12 bases left in between. Per germline, CDR1 ENHRY and CDR2 SYGVKD. The CDR3 has 13 residues. For the CDR3, the DNA is TGTGCCAGCGGTAAGCCGGGCACAGATACGCAGTATTTT. Protein: CASGKPGTDTQYF.

The CDR3 region is CASSPTGTSGGGAYNEQFF. The CDR3 DNA follows: TGTGCCAGCAGCCCAACCGGGACTAGCGGGGGCGGGGCCTACAATGAGCAGTTCTTC. This rearrangement joins TRBV7-9 to TRBJ2-1, with 14 bases aligning to TRBD2. In germline, CDR1 is SEHNR, CDR2 FQNEAQ (reference sequence). The CDR3 spans 19 residues. After removal of 5 bases from V and 2 bases from J, the junction contained 11 bases not matched to a gene.

The V and J genes are TRBV6-7 and TRBJ1-5; D unclear. TRBV6-7 is treated as an ORF (open reading frame) with a function not yet certain. There are 14 residues in the CDR3. V was shortened by 4 bases and J by 3 bases, with 10 bases between the two germline ends. The CDR3 is CASSLQDSNQPQHF. CDR3 DNA sequence: TGTGCCAGCAGTTTGCAGGATTCCAATCAGCCCCAGCATTTT.

The J gene is TRBJ1-1, the V gene TRBV19; 12 nucleotides match TRBD1. CDR1 is LNHDA and CDR2 is SQIVND in the germline V gene (reference sequence). With V trimmed by 5 bases and J by 1 base, 8 bases remained unmatched. This CDR3 contains 17 residues. The CDR3 sequence: CASSLGTGGWGNTEAFF. The CDR3 region has the DNA TGTGCCAGTAGTTTAGGGACAGGGGGCTGGGGGAACACTGAAGCTTTCTTT.

The V gene is TRBV19, the J gene TRBJ2-7; TRBD2 matches at 9 bases. Trimming cost V 1 base and J 2 bases; bases outside gene matches: 3. Germline V gene data show CDR1 as LNHDA and CDR2 as SQIVND (reference sequence). The CDR3 is 15 residues long. The CDR3 sequence is CASSIGASGAYEQYF. The CDR3, as DNA: TGTGCCAGTAGTATAGGGGCTAGCGGGGCCTACGAGCAGTACTTC.

CDR3 sequence reads: CASNLQGSPHSHEQFF. The CDR3 region has the DNA TGTGCCAGCAACCTACAGGGGTCCCCCCACAGTCATGAGCAGTTCTTC. This chain uses TRBV28 with TRBJ2-1; 7 nucleotides agree with TRBD1. CDR3 size: 16 residues. V was pared by 7 bases and J by 8 bases, with 17 bases of the junction left unmatched. CDR1 MDHEN and CDR2 SYDVKM come from the germline V gene.

This clone has a single count. The junction shows a germline mismatch at one end, possibly a read error. V gene TRBV6-5 combines with J gene TRBJ2-7; TRBD1 agrees at 7 bases. This CDR3 has 12 residues. The germline V gene encodes CDR1 MNHEY and CDR2 SVGAGI. Here the CDR3 DNA reads TGTGCCAGCAGCCGACGAGACAGGGCCCACAACTTC. This sequence encodes CASSRRDRAHNF.

This clone was recorded only once. The chain has TRBV2 and TRBJ1-1; the match to TRBD1 covers 8 bases. The CDR3 contains 14 residues. The germline gives CDR1 SNHLY, CDR2 FYNNEI. J was trimmed by 2 bases and V by 7 bases; bases with no gene match: 6. This CDR3 is CASTLGQVNTEAFF. Here the CDR3 DNA reads TGTGCCAGCACCTTGGGACAGGTTAACACTGAAGCTTTCTTT.

V usage is TRBV5-5 and J usage is TRBJ2-1; the match to TRBD1 covers 7 bases. Germline-derived CDR1 and CDR2 are SGHKS and YYEKEE (reference sequence). The V and J ends lost 7 bases and 0 bases, in that order; junction bases with no gene match: 4. This CDR3 contains 14 residues. The CDR3, as DNA: TGTGCCAGCGGGTACAGGGGCTCCTACAATGAGCAGTTCTTC. Its protein is CASGYRGSYNEQFF.

This chain's CDR3 is CASSEANVVGAKGYGYTF. In nucleotides, the CDR3 is TGTGCCAGCAGTGAAGCGAACGTCGTGGGGGCCAAGGGCTATGGCTACACCTTC. This chain connects TRBV6-1 to TRBJ1-2; weak D call: TRBD1 (6 bases). The CDR3 totals 18 residues. Trimming removed 0 bases from V and 4 bases from J, with 21 bases in between. Germline assignment: CDR1 MNHNS and CDR2 SASEGT.

This clone came up a few times. The J gene is TRBJ2-7, the V gene TRBV5-6; the D gene could be TRBD1 or TRBD2 (5 bases each). Looked up from germline, CDR1 is SGHDT and CDR2 is YYEEEE. The ends were cut back, 2 bases at V and 1 base at J, with 13 bases in the middle. The CDR3 is 15 amino acids. In nucleotides, the CDR3 is TGTGCCAGCAGCTTTGACCGGGACGGGTCCTACGAGCAGTACTTC. Protein product: CASSFDRDGSYEQYF.

The chain carries TRBV6-5 and TRBJ2-7; D is ambiguous. Germline CDR1 and CDR2: MNHEY and SVGAGI. There are 12 residues in the CDR3. V lost 8 bases and J 0 bases, leaving 8 bases between the germline ends. In DNA form, the CDR3 reads TGTGCCAGCGGTAGGTTCTCCTACGAGCAGTACTTC. Amino acid sequence: CASGRFSYEQYF.

The chain recombines TRBV18 with TRBJ2-1; a possible D gene is TRBD2 (6 bases). The V gene's germline CDR1 is KGHSH and CDR2 LQKENI. Trimming shortened V by 3 bases and J by 0 bases, and 15 bases separated the two germline ends. The CDR3 loop spans 17 amino acids. The CDR3 DNA reads as TGTGCCAGCTCACCTAGGAGGGAGAGTAGCTCCTACAATGAGCAGTTCTTC. It translates to CASSPRRESSSYNEQFF. Combining the CDR3 with reference TRBV18 and TRBJ2-1 gives the whole variable domain NAGVMQNPRHLVRRRGQEARLRCSPMKGHSHVYWYRQLPEEGLKFMVYLQKENIIDESGMPKERFSAEFPKEGPSILRIQQVVRGDSAAYFCASSPRRESSSYNEQFFGPGTRLTVL.

A few counts support this clone. The genes are TRBV6-5 and TRBJ2-5, with D possibly being TRBD2 (6 bases). Looked up from germline, CDR1 is MNHEY and CDR2 is SVGAGI. Trimming pared 5 bases from V and 4 bases from J, leaving 14 bases between. There are 14 residues in the CDR3. The CDR3 coding sequence is TGTGCCAGCAGTAGAACTAGCTTCGGAGAGACCCAGTACTTC. Translation: CASSRTSFGETQYF.

This rearrangement joins TRBV7-2 to TRBJ2-1; D possibly corresponds to TRBD1 (5 bases). The CDR3 is 15 residues long. Germline CDR1 reads SGHTA; CDR2 reads FQGNSA. Between the trimmed V and J ends, which lost 5 bases and 0 bases, there was a span of 11 bases. CDR3 in amino acids: CASSTRQSSYNEQFF. CDR3 in DNA: TGTGCCAGCAGCACGCGACAGAGCTCCTACAATGAGCAGTTCTTC.

The chain is built from TRBV27 and TRBJ1-6, with no clear D. Germline loops: CDR1 MNHEY, CDR2 SMNVEV (reference sequence). V shed 5 bases and J shed 4 bases, with 15 bases lying between them. This CDR3 region has 16 residues. CDR3 in amino acids: CASSPYSGLYNSPLHF. CDR3 nucleotides: TGTGCCAGCAGTCCCTATTCGGGGTTGTATAATTCACCCCTCCACTTT.

The count of this clone is one. This chain links TRBV18 with TRBJ2-1; TRBD2 matches at 8 bases. The CDR3 sequence is 15 residues long. Germline V gene data show CDR1 as KGHSH and CDR2 as LQKENI. Unmatched junction bases numbered 7, after V lost 4 bases and J lost 5 bases. Here the CDR3 reads CASSLWRGDDNEQFF. CDR3 coding DNA: TGTGCCAGCTCACTCTGGCGGGGGGACGACAATGAGCAGTTCTTC.

The chain carries TRBV18 and TRBJ1-6; D not resolved. CDR1 and CDR2 (germline): KGHSH, LQKENI. The length of the CDR3 is 13 residues. The V end was cut by 2 bases, the J end by 8 bases, with 7 bases between. CDR3 in DNA: TGTGCCAGCTCACCAATGGCCGATTCACCCCTCCACTTT. Amino acid sequence: CASSPMADSPLHF.

V gene TRBV25-1 combines with J gene TRBJ1-5, with TRBD1 matching 9 bases. The junction had 6 bases not matched to a gene; V was cut back by 10 bases and J by 5 bases. CDR3 length: 13 residues. Per the germline V gene, CDR1 is MGHDK and CDR2 is SYGVNS. CDR3 amino acids: CANSTGGDQPQHF. The DNA for the CDR3 is TGTGCCAACTCGACAGGGGGTGATCAGCCCCAGCATTTT.

The genes are TRBV29-1 and TRBJ1-6, with 9 nucleotides matching TRBD1. V shed 6 bases, J shed 7 bases, and the junction held 4 bases outside the gene matches. Germline CDR1 is SQVTM and CDR2 is ANQGSEA. The CDR3 sequence is 13 residues long. This CDR3 reads CSVGQGKNSPLHF. The CDR3 bases are TGCAGCGTCGGACAGGGGAAAAATTCACCCCTCCACTTT.

This chain connects TRBV27 to TRBJ2-3, with D perhaps TRBD1 or TRBD2 (5 bases each). V was pared by 4 bases and J by 5 bases, with 13 bases between. The CDR3 is made up of 14 amino acids. Germline V gene lookup returns CDR1 MNHEY and CDR2 SMNVEV (reference sequence). The CDR3 DNA reads TGTGCCAGCAGTTCCACTTATGGGGGAGATACGCAGTATTTT. Its translation: CASSSTYGGDTQYF.